This T cell receptor beta chain came from a study of T-cell memory formation after mild COVID-19. TCRdb itself ran the 5' RACE reads through MiXCR, one entry per CDR3 protein. Among roughly 180,000 distinct CDR3 sequences listed, about 9.9% were seen once. The table lists this clonotype with a few counts. Its antigen is as yet unknown. Study-wide results and limits: CD4+ contracting clones were mainly CM and EM; CD8+ ones, EMRA. The study found balanced CD4/CD8 in clones contracting day 15 to 85 and a CD4+ lean in later expanders.

J was trimmed by 4 bases and V by 6 bases; bases with no gene match: 11. The CDR3 runs to 16 residues. Per the germline V gene, CDR1 is SNHLY and CDR2 is FYNNEI. This chain uses TRBV2 with TRBJ2-1, with 8 positions matching TRBD2. Sequencing used PBMCs or a T cell subset sorted from them (not recorded which). The clonotype was recovered from a man aged 18 to 35 who had mild COVID-19 (a few samples of this study predate the infection). Cell type and time point are not known. CDR3 nucleotides: TGTGCCAGCAGCCTCGGGGGGGGTCGGGTGTACAATGAGCAGTTCTTC. Its protein product is CASSLGGGRVYNEQFF.